These T cell receptor beta chains were read from a single sample in a study of blood T cell repertoires in COVID-19. Sequencing used immunoSEQ multiplex PCR; TCRdb keeps in-frame clones, though not all of them. The repertoire consists of about 150,000 clones, with 65% to 80% occurring once and the leading ten covering approximately 16%. Sequenced sample: peripheral blood. Source of these receptors: a man aged 45 to 65 with acute or convalescent COVID-19. Each CDR3 is given with its conserved first and last residue. A D gene is named only where the DNA matches it firmly. Clone size, where shown, is once, few, many, or a class for clones that have expanded.

>TRBD1|-|TRBJ1-3|TRBV5-1
TGCGCCAGCAGCTCGACCCCGGGACAGGGGAGCTCTGGAAACACCATATATTTT
CASSSTPGQGSSGNTIYF
>TRBD1|-|TRBJ2-1|TRBV19
TGTGCCAGTACCTCGGGACAGGGGAAGGATGAGCAGTTCTTC
CASTSGQGKDEQFF
>-|-|TRBJ2-5|TRBV6-5
TGTGCCAGCAGGCGGGACGCCAAGACCCAGTACTTC
CASRRDAKTQYF
>TRBD1|-|TRBJ2-2|TRBV18
TGTGCCAGCTCACTCGACAGGGATGCCGGGGAGCTGTTTTTT
CASSLDRDAGELFF
>-|-|TRBJ1-6|TRBV6-4
TGTGCCAGCAGTGACGCGAATGGTTCACCCCTCCACTTT
CASSDANGSPLHF
>-|-|TRBJ2-2|TRBV12-3/TRBV12-4
TGTGCCAGCAGAGAGGTATCCGGGGAGCTGTTTTTT
CASREVSGELFF
>TRBD1|-|TRBJ1-2|TRBV29-1
TGCAGCGCGGGGACAGATAACTATGGCTACACCTTC
CSAGTDNYGYTF
>-|few|TRBJ1-1|TRBV7-2
TGTGCCAGCAGCTCCGGTCCTGAAGCTTTCTTT
CASSSGPEAFF
>TRBD2|once|TRBJ2-5|TRBV19
TGTGCCAGTAGTATGCTAGCGGGGGGGCTTGGAGAGACCCAGTACTTC
CASSMLAGGLGETQYF
>-|few|TRBJ2-6|TRBV2
TGTGCCAGCAGTGGGCCAGGGGCCTCTGGGGCCAACGTCCTGACTTTC
CASSGPGASGANVLTF
>-|-|TRBJ2-2|TRBV27
TGTGCCAGCAGTTTAACAGGGAGTGGCACCGGGGAGCTGTTTTTT
CASSLTGSGTGELFF
>TRBD1|-|TRBJ2-5|TRBV6-2/TRBV6-3
TGTGCCAGCAGTTACTCGAGTCGTCAGGGGGCGCGGTACCAAGAGACCCAGTACTTC
CASSYSSRQGARYQETQYF
>TRBD1|-|TRBJ1-3|TRBV18
TGTGCCAGCTCATCTTCGACAGGGCGCTCTGGAAACACCATATATTTT
CASSSSTGRSGNTIYF
>-|-|TRBJ2-5|TRBV12-1
TGTGCCAGCAGCTACCCGACCCGAGGATGGGAGACCCAGTACTTC
CASSYPTRGWETQYF
>TRBD2|-|TRBJ2-3|TRBV7-3
TGTGCCAGCAGCGATGGGACTAGCCTAGATACGCAGTATTTT
CASSDGTSLDTQYF
>-|many|TRBJ2-7|TRBV5-1
TGCGCCAGCAGCCGTACGACAGGAAAATCCTACGAGCAGTACTTC
CASSRTTGKSYEQYF
>TRBD1|once|TRBJ1-5|TRBV18
TGTGCCAGCTCACTATCCCGGGACAGTAATCAGCCCCAGCATTTT
CASSLSRDSNQPQHF
>TRBD2|once|TRBJ2-1|TRBV10-1
TGCGCCAGCAGTGAGTCGACAGCGGGGGCTAACAATGAGCAGTTCTTC
CASSESTAGANNEQFF
>-|once|TRBJ1-5|TRBV24-1
TGTGCCACCAGTTTAGGGCAGGGCTTGAATCAGCCCCAGCATTTT
CATSLGQGLNQPQHF
>TRBD1|-|TRBJ1-2|TRBV12-3/TRBV12-4
TGTGCCAGCAGTTCGGACAGGGACTATGGCTACACCTTC
CASSSDRDYGYTF
>-|-|TRBJ1-3|TRBV25-1
TGTGCCAGCAGTGATCACGCCGGAGGCTCCAGTTGGGACACCATATATTTT
CASSDHAGGSSWDTIYF
>-|-|TRBJ2-5|TRBV21-1
TGTGCCAGCAGCGAACCAGGGGGCGCGAGACAAGAGACCCAGTACTTC
CASSEPGGARQETQYF
>TRBD1|-|TRBJ1-2|TRBV29-1
TGCAGCGTCTCCGACAGGGACCTCGGCGGCTACACCTTC
CSVSDRDLGGYTF
>-|-|TRBJ1-1|TRBV7-8
TGTGCCAGCAGCTTAGTTCGCGGCACTGAAGCTTTCTTT
CASSLVRGTEAFF
>TRBD1|-|TRBJ1-3|TRBV18
TGTGCCAGCTCACGGGACAGGGCTGGAAACACCATATATTTT
CASSRDRAGNTIYF
>-|-|TRBJ1-2|TRBV21-1
TGTGCCAGCACCTCAAAACAGGGGTGCTTAAATGGCTACACCTTC
CASTSKQGCLNGYTF
>-|few|TRBJ1-2|TRBV19
TGTGCCAGTAGTATAGATTCTCAGGATAACTATGGCTACACCTTC
CASSIDSQDNYGYTF
>TRBD1|-|TRBJ2-5|TRBV2
TGTGCCAGCAGTGATCGCGGGACAGGGGTTGAGACCCAGTACTTC
CASSDRGTGVETQYF
>-|-|TRBJ1-1|TRBV14
TGTGCCAGCAGCCAAGGAGGGATCAAGAACACTGAAGCTTTCTTT
CASSQGGIKNTEAFF
>-|-|TRBJ2-5|TRBV7-9
TGTGCCAGCAGCCCTCCGGGACACAAAACGGCGTACCAAGAGACCCAGTACTTC
CASSPPGHKTAYQETQYF
>-|-|TRBJ1-2|TRBV5-1
TGCGCCAGCAGCTTGGACAGTACCAACTATGGCTACACCTTC
CASSLDSTNYGYTF
>-|once|TRBJ2-3|TRBV2
TGTGCCAGCAGTCAGGGGAAGGCGCAGTATTTT
CASSQGKAQYF
>TRBD1|-|TRBJ1-4|TRBV19
TGTGCCAGTAGGACTACCGGGACAGGGAACGGTAATGAAAAACTGTTTTTT
CASRTTGTGNGNEKLFF
>TRBD1|-|TRBJ1-2|TRBV27
TGTGCCAGCAGGGGACAGGGAGGGCACTATGGCTACACCTTC
CASRGQGGHYGYTF
>TRBD1|once|TRBJ1-2|TRBV27
TGTGCCAGCAGTTTCCGCCGGGACAGCTATGGCTACACCTTC
CASSFRRDSYGYTF
>TRBD1|few|TRBJ2-5|TRBV5-1
TGCGCCAGCAGCTACGGGACAGGGGGCGCGGAGACCCAGTACTTC
CASSYGTGGAETQYF
>-|-|TRBJ1-1|TRBV9
TGTGCCAGCAGCGTAGCCCCCTACGGAGGGAACACTGAAGCTTTCTTT
CASSVAPYGGNTEAFF
>-|-|TRBJ2-7|TRBV11-3
TGTGCCAGCAGCCGGGACAATAGCTCCTACGAGCAGTACTTC
CASSRDNSSYEQYF
>-|-|TRBJ2-2|TRBV9
TGTGCCAGCAGCCCCCACGTGGGGCGGGGTTCAGGGGAGCTGTTTTTT
CASSPHVGRGSGELFF
>TRBD1|-|TRBJ1-5|TRBV4-1
TGCGCCAGCAGCCTGAGACAGGGGAATAATCAGCCCCAGCATTTT
CASSLRQGNNQPQHF
>-|-|TRBJ1-1|TRBV12-3/TRBV12-4
TGTGCCAGCAGCGGGACTTTGAACACTGAAGCTTTCTTT
CASSGTLNTEAFF
>TRBD1|-|TRBJ1-1|TRBV4-1
TGCGCCAGCAGCCAACAACAGACAGGGGGGACTGAAGCTTTCTTT
CASSQQQTGGTEAFF
>TRBD1|-|TRBJ1-3|TRBV20-1
TGCAGTGCTAGTGCCCCGGACAGGGCTGGAAACACCATATATTTT
CSASAPDRAGNTIYF
>-|-|TRBJ2-1|TRBV27
TGTGCCAGCAGTTTTAATAGTTTCTCCTACAATGAGCAGTTCTTC
CASSFNSFSYNEQFF
>TRBD2|-|TRBJ2-2|TRBV29-1
TGCAGCGTCGTTACTAGCGGGGAAAACACCGGGGAGCTGTTTTTT
CSVVTSGENTGELFF
>TRBD1|-|TRBJ1-2|TRBV29-1
TGCAGCGCACCAGACAGGGGGGGTGGTGATGGCTACACCTTC
CSAPDRGGGDGYTF
>TRBD1|-|TRBJ2-2|TRBV9
TGTGCCAGCAGCACGTCCATCCTCCAGGGGGCGACCGGGGAGCTGTTTTTT
CASSTSILQGATGELFF
>-|-|TRBJ1-1|TRBV5-1
TGCGCCAGCAGCTTGTCACGACAGATGAACACTGAAGCTTTCTTT
CASSLSRQMNTEAFF
>-|-|TRBJ1-5|TRBV21-1
TGTGCCAGCAGCCGACAGGGGGGTCAGCCCCAGCATTTT
CASSRQGGQPQHF
>TRBD1|few|TRBJ2-5|TRBV2
TGTGCCAGCAGCGTGGGGACAGGGGGGTACCAAGAGACCCAGTACTTC
CASSVGTGGYQETQYF
>TRBD1|-|TRBJ2-5|TRBV2
TGTGCCAGCAATCGGGACAGTCAAGAGACCCAGTACTTC
CASNRDSQETQYF